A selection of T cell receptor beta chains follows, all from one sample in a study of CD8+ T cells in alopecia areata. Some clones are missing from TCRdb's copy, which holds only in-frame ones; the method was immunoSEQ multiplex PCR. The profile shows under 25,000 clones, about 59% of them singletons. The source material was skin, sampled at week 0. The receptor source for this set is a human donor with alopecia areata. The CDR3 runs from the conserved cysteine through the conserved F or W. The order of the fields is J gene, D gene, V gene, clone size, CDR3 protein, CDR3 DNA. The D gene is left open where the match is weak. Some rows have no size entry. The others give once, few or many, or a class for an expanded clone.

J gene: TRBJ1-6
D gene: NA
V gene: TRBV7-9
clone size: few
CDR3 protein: CASNFVGFSPLHF
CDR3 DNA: TGTGCCAGCAACTTTGTGGGCTTTTCACCCCTCCACTTT

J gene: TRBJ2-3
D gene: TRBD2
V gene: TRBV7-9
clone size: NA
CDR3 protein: CASSEAPLSGGARADTQYF
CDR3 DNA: TGTGCCAGCAGCGAAGCCCCCTTAAGCGGGGGGGCTAGGGCAGATACGCAGTATTTT

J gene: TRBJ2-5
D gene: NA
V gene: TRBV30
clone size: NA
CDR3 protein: CAWSDFRPTVTQETQYF
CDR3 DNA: TGTGCCTGGAGTGATTTTCGCCCGACAGTGACTCAAGAGACCCAGTACTTC

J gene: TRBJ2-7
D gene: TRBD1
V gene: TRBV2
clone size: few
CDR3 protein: CASSGGQVAPGEQYF
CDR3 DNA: TGTGCCAGCAGTGGAGGACAGGTTGCGCCAGGGGAGCAGTACTTC

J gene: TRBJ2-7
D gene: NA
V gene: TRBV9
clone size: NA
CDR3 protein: CASSVGQTAYEQYF
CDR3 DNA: TGTGCCAGCAGCGTAGGACAGACCGCCTACGAGCAGTACTTC

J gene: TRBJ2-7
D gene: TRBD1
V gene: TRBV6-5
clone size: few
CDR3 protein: CASSGGGQGWYEQYF
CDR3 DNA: TGTGCCAGCAGTGGGGGGGGACAGGGGTGGTACGAGCAGTACTTC

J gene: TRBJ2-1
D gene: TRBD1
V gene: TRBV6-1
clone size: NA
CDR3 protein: CASSLGTGVINEQFF
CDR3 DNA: TGTGCCAGCAGTTTGGGGACAGGGGTTATCAATGAGCAGTTCTTC

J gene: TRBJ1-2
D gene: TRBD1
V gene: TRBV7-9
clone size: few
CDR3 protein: CASSLYRGYGYTF
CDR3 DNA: TGTGCCAGCAGCTTATACAGGGGCTATGGCTACACCTTC

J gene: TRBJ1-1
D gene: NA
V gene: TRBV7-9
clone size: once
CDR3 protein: CASSVQGKMNTEAFF
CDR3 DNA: TGTGCCAGCAGCGTACAAGGAAAAATGAACACTGAAGCTTTCTTT

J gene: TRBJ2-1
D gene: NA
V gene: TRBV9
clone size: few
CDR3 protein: CASSAFFGQGLDEQFF
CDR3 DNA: NA

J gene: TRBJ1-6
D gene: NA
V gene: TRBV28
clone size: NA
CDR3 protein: CASSLTSQSSYNSPLHF
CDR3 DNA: TGTGCCAGCAGTTTAACCTCACAGAGCTCCTATAATTCACCCCTCCACTTT

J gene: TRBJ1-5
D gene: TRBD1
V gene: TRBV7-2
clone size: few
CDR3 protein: CASSFDRDQPQHF
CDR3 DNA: TGTGCCAGCAGCTTCGACAGGGATCAGCCCCAGCATTTT

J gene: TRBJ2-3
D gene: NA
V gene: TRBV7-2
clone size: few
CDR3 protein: CASSLGGPKDTQYF
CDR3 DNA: TGTGCCAGCAGCTTAGGGGGGCCCAAGGATACGCAGTATTTT

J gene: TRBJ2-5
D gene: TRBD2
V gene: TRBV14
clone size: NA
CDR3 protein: CASRLAGTQETQYF
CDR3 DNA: TGTGCCAGCAGACTAGCGGGTACTCAAGAGACCCAGTACTTC

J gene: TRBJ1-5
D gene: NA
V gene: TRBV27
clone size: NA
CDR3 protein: CASSSGSSNQPQHF
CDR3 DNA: TGTGCCAGCAGTTCCGGTAGCAGCAATCAGCCCCAGCATTTT

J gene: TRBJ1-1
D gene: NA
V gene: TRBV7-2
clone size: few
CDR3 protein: CASSFERNTEAFF
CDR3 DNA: TGTGCCAGCAGCTTCGAGAGGAACACTGAAGCTTTCTTT